This is a list of T cell receptor beta chains from one sample in a study of T cells in Graves' hyperthyroidism and ophthalmopathy. Via MiXCR, TCRdb re-called the multiplex PCR reads, giving one row per CDR3 protein. Of a few hundred thousand distinct CDR3 sequences in the sample, around 45% were seen once. Sequencing was carried out using peripheral blood or thyroid tissue (not recorded which). All receptors come from a woman aged 18-29 years with Graves' hyperthyroidism. Both conserved end residues are part of each CDR3. A D gene is named only where the DNA matches it firmly. Size tells how often a clone was seen (once, few, many) or the class of an expanded clone, and some rows leave it out.

clone_size,v_call,d_call,j_call,cdr3_length,cdr3_nt,cdr3_aa
-,TRBV2,-,TRBJ1-1,13,TGTGCCAGCAGGGATCGGAAGCGGGGGGAAGCTTTCTTT,CASRDRKRGEAFF
many,TRBV15,TRBD2,TRBJ2-5,15,TGTGCCACCAGCAGAGATCTAGCGGTGGGGGAGACCCAGTACTTC,CATSRDLAVGETQYF
-,TRBV20-1,TRBD2,TRBJ2-7,12,TGCAGTGCTACTGATAGCGGGTACGAGCAGTACTTC,CSATDSGYEQYF
-,TRBV11-2,TRBD2,TRBJ2-7,13,TGTGCTAGGGTACCTAGCGGGAGAGACGAGCAGTACTTC,CARVPSGRDEQYF
few,TRBV7-9,-,TRBJ2-7,14,TGTGCCAGCAGCTTATTGGAGGGAGATTACGAGCAGTACTTC,CASSLLEGDYEQYF
-,TRBV11-1,-,TRBJ2-5,15,TGTGCCAGCAGCAATTCGACCCTTGGACAAGAGACCCAGTACTTC,CASSNSTLGQETQYF
-,TRBV14,-,TRBJ1-1,17,TGTGCCAGCAGCCAAGAGTGGGCGGGGGCTGTGGGCACTGAAGCTTTCTTT,CASSQEWAGAVGTEAFF
-,TRBV2,-,TRBJ1-5,13,TGTGCCATCGGGGGGGGGCGCTGGCAGCCCCAGCATTTT,CAIGGGRWQPQHF
few,TRBV2,-,TRBJ1-6,15,TGTGCCAGCAGTAACGTACAGGGAAACAATTCACCCCTCCACTTT,CASSNVQGNNSPLHF
-,TRBV7-2,TRBD1,TRBJ1-2,15,TGTGCCAGCAGCCCCTCGGACAGGGTCAATAATGGCCACACCTTC,CASSPSDRVNNGHTF
few,TRBV10-3,TRBD1,TRBJ1-5,17,TGTGCCATCAGTGCGGGTAACAGGGGGCTTGGCAATCAGCCCCAGCATTTT,CAISAGNRGLGNQPQHF
many,TRBV10-3,TRBD2,TRBJ2-5,14,TGTGCCATCAGTGAGGCGGGAGGAGAGGAGACCCAGTACTTC,CAISEAGGEETQYF
many,TRBV24-1,-,TRBJ2-5,14,TGTGCCACCAGTGCCAGGACAGCCCAAGAGACCCAGTACTTC,CATSARTAQETQYF
many,TRBV7-9,-,TRBJ1-1,13,TGTGCCAGCAGGGACACGTTGAACACTGAAGCTTTCTTT,CASRDTLNTEAFF
-,TRBV5-1,-,TRBJ2-7,11,TGCGCCAGCAGCGGAATGCACGAGCAGTACTTC,CASSGMHEQYF
many,TRBV20-1,-,TRBJ1-4,12,TGCAGTGCCACAGGGTCTAATGAAAAACTGTTTTTT,CSATGSNEKLFF
few,TRBV11-1,-,TRBJ2-5,14,TGTGCCAGCAGCTTAGCAGGGCTAGAAGAGACCCAGTACTTC,CASSLAGLEETQYF
few,TRBV29-1,-,TRBJ1-1,17,TGCAGCGTCCAAGGTCAATTACCGGGACGCCGGGACACTGAAGCTTTCTTT,CSVQGQLPGRRDTEAFF
-,TRBV7-9,TRBD2,TRBJ2-7,17,TGTGCCAGCAGCTCCCTCTCCGGGACTAGCGGACGGGACGAGCAGTACTTC,CASSSLSGTSGRDEQYF
-,TRBV2,-,TRBJ1-6,14,TGTGCCAGCAGTGAAACCTGGGGCGGTTCACCCCTCCACTTT,CASSETWGGSPLHF
once,TRBV15,-,TRBJ2-2,16,TGTGCCACCAGCGGAGTTGGGGCGGCCACCACCGGGGAGCTGTTTTTT,CATSGVGAATTGELFF
-,TRBV7-3,TRBD1,TRBJ2-7,15,TGTGCCAGCAGCTTAATGACAGGGCCTCAATACGAGCAGTACTTC,CASSLMTGPQYEQYF
-,TRBV25-1,TRBD1,TRBJ2-5,16,TGTGCCAGCAGTACATTGAAACAGGGGGGCCCAGAGACCCAGTACTTC,CASSTLKQGGPETQYF
-,TRBV7-9,-,TRBJ1-3,15,TGCGCCAGCAGCCCCCCCAAGACCTCTGGAAACACCATATATTTT,CASSPPKTSGNTIYF
many,TRBV25-1,-,TRBJ1-6,13,TGTGCCAGCAGTGAATTCTGGAATTCACCCCTCCACTTT,CASSEFWNSPLHF
few,TRBV5-1,-,TRBJ1-1,15,TGCGCCAGCAGCTTAGGGGGACGGATGAACACTGAAGCTTTCTTT,CASSLGGRMNTEAFF
few,TRBV5-1,TRBD1,TRBJ1-3,16,TGCGCCAGCAGCCAAGGTGGGACAGGGGCTGGAAACACCATATATTTT,CASSQGGTGAGNTIYF
-,TRBV28,TRBD2,TRBJ2-2,17,TGTGCCAGCAGTTTTTGGGCCGGGGGGGACAACACCGGGGAGCTGTTTTTT,CASSFWAGGDNTGELFF
few,TRBV7-2,-,TRBJ1-4,15,TGTGCCAGCAGCCCGACACGAACAACTAATGAAAAACTGTTTTTT,CASSPTRTTNEKLFF
-,TRBV7-3,-,TRBJ2-2,15,TGTGCCAGCAGCGTTTTCCCGGGGGACACCGGGGAGCTGTTTTTT,CASSVFPGDTGELFF
-,TRBV19,-,TRBJ2-7,14,TGTGCCGGTAGTACCACGTTAATGCAGGGCGAGCAGTACTTC,CAGSTTLMQGEQYF
-,TRBV7-6,-,TRBJ2-2,13,TGTGCCAGCAGTTCCACAGGGTCCGGGGAGCTGTTTTTT,CASSSTGSGELFF
-,TRBV7-3,TRBD2,TRBJ2-2,19,TGTGCCAGCAGCTTAACGGCCGGTGTTGCTAGCGGGATGTCCGGGGAGCTGTTTTTT,CASSLTAGVASGMSGELFF
many,TRBV7-2,-,TRBJ1-4,12,TGTGCCAGCAGCCTGGTCAGTGAAAAACTGTTTTTT,CASSLVSEKLFF
few,TRBV7-8,-,TRBJ2-7,14,TGTGCCAGCAGCGCGGGACCATTTACGGGGGAGCAGTACTTC,CASSAGPFTGEQYF
-,TRBV6-4,TRBD2,TRBJ2-7,17,TGTGCCAGCAGTGATCTCGCTGGTAGCGGGAGCCTAAGCGAGCAGTACTTC,CASSDLAGSGSLSEQYF
-,TRBV2,TRBD1,TRBJ1-1,13,TGTGCCAGCAGTACAGGGGCGAACACTGAAGCTTTCTTT,CASSTGANTEAFF
many,TRBV15,-,TRBJ2-7,13,TGTGCCACCAGCAGATTGGGGGGTGCCGAGCAGTACTTC,CATSRLGGAEQYF
-,TRBV7-6,TRBD2,TRBJ2-5,15,TGTGCCGGCAGCCCTCTAGCGGGAGGCCTGGAGACCCAGTACTTC,CAGSPLAGGLETQYF
-,TRBV10-1,-,TRBJ2-5,13,TGCGCCAGCAGTGAGGGAGTCGGTGAGACCCAGTACTTC,CASSEGVGETQYF
-,TRBV24-1,-,TRBJ2-1,14,TGTGCCACCAGTGATTTGTCAGGGGATAGATTCCAGTTCTTC,CATSDLSGDRFQFF
-,TRBV24-1,TRBD1,TRBJ1-5,16,TGTGCCAGCAGTGTCCGACAGGGGTTTTGGGATCAGCCCCAGCATTTT,CASSVRQGFWDQPQHF
few,TRBV7-2,-,TRBJ1-3,15,TGTGCCAGCAGCTTCACAGGGCTCTCTGGAAACACCATATATTTT,CASSFTGLSGNTIYF
-,TRBV12-3/TRBV12-4,-,TRBJ2-7,15,TGTGCCAGCAGTTTAGTCCATTCAGGGTTCCACGAGCAGTACTTC,CASSLVHSGFHEQYF
many,TRBV2,-,TRBJ2-5,12,TGTGCCAGCAGTGTCGAACCGAGGACCCAGTACTTC,CASSVEPRTQYF